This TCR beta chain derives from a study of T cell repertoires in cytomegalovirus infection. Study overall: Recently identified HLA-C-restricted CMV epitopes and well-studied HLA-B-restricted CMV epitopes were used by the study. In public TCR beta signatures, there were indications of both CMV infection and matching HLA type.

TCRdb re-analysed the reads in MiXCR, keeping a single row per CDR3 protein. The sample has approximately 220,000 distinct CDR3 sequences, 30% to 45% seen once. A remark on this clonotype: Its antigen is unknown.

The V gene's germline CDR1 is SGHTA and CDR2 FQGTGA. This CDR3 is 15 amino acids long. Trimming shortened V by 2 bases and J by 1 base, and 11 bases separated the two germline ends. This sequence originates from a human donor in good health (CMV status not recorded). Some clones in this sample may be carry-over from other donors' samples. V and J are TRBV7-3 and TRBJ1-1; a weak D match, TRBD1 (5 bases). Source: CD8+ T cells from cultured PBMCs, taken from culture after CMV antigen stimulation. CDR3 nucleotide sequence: TGTGCCAGCAGCTTAGTGGGGGGTGGGAACACTGAAGCTTTCTTT. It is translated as CASSLVGGGNTEAFF. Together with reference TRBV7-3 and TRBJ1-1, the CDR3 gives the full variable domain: GAGVSQTPSNKVTEKGKYVELRCDPISGHTALYWYRQSLGQGPEFLIYFQGTGAADDSGLPNDRFFAVRPEGSVSTLKIQRTERGDSAVYLCASSLVGGGNTEAFFGQGTRLTVV.